These 14 T cell receptor beta chains originate from one sample sequenced in a study of OX40 agonist ivuxolimab in advanced cancers. TCRdb keeps only in-frame clones here, not all; method: immunoSEQ multiplex PCR. The table includes under 45,000 clones, less than 90% detected once. The sequenced sample was CD4+ or CD8+ T cells sorted from blood, obtained in a trial of the OX40 agonist ivuxolimab. The receptors derive from an adult with an advanced solid tumor such as melanoma, head and neck, liver or kidney cancer.

The gene calls are TRBV5-8 and TRBJ2-7; possibly TRBD1 or TRBD2 for D (5 bases each). CDR3 length: 13 residues. Germline-derived CDR1 and CDR2 are SGHTS and YDEGEE. V lost 0 bases and J lost 5, with 9 bases in between. CDR3 loop: CASSLAGSHEQYF. The DNA for the CDR3 is TGTGCCAGCAGCTTGGCAGGGAGCCACGAGCAGTACTTC. Looking up the rest from reference TRBV5-8 and TRBJ2-7 gives the full variable domain: EAGVTQSPTHLIKTRGQQATLRCSPISGHTSVYWYQQALGLGLQFLLWYDEGEERNRGNFPPRFSGRQFPNYSSELNVNALELEDSALYLCASSLAGSHEQYFGPGTRLTVT.

V is TRBV6-5 and J is TRBJ1-2; D uncertain. In germline, CDR1 is MNHEY, CDR2 SVGAGI. The CDR3 covers 14 residues. V lost 8 bases to trimming and J lost 0 bases, with 13 bases between them. DNA of the CDR3: TGTGCCAGCCGCTCTCCGGCCGCTAACTATGGCTACACCTTC. Its protein product is CASRSPAANYGYTF.

This clone was counted a few times. V usage is TRBV7-2 and J usage is TRBJ1-6; D unresolved. V shed 5 bases and J shed 9 bases, with 23 bases lying between them. Per the germline V gene, CDR1 is SGHTA and CDR2 is FQGNSA. The CDR3 spans 17 residues. The chain's CDR3 is CASSPPAPVTPGSPLHF. The CDR3 region has the DNA TGTGCCAGCAGCCCACCGGCCCCGGTCACGCCAGGTTCACCCCTCCACTTT.

The rearrangement joins TRBV6-5 to TRBJ1-4; D call uncertain. The CDR3 is made up of 13 amino acids. Germline CDR1 is MNHEY and CDR2 is SVGAGI. The V end was cut by 4 bases, the J end by 2 bases, with 5 bases between. Here the CDR3 reads CASSFGTNEKLFF. CDR3 bases: TGTGCCAGCAGTTTCGGGACTAATGAAAAACTGTTTTTT.

This chain joins TRBV6-1 and TRBJ2-2, with 9 bases that match TRBD1. J was trimmed by 3 bases and V by 8 bases; bases with no gene match: 1. This CDR3 spans 13 amino acids. The germline CDR1 and CDR2 sequences are MNHNS and SASEGT. The CDR3 coding sequence is TGTGCCAGCTGGACAGGGGACACCGGGGAGCTGTTTTTT. It codes for CASWTGDTGELFF.

The V gene is TRBV11-1, the J gene TRBJ2-7, with 10 bases lining up with TRBD2. Germline V lookup: CDR1 SGHAT, CDR2 FQDESV (reference sequence). The length of the CDR3 is 13 residues. V shed 4 bases, J shed 6 bases, and the junction held 3 bases outside the gene matches. The CDR3 sequence: CASSWTSGREQYF. DNA for the CDR3: TGTGCCAGCAGCTGGACTAGCGGCCGCGAGCAGTACTTC. The whole variable domain, remainder taken from reference TRBV11-1 and TRBJ2-7, is EAEVAQSPRYKITEKSQAVAFWCDPISGHATLYWYRQILGQGPELLVQFQDESVVDDSQLPKDRFSAERLKGVDSTLKIQPAELGDSAMYLCASSWTSGREQYFGPGTRLTVT.

V and J are TRBV5-1 and TRBJ2-1; a possible D gene is TRBD1 (5 bases). CDR1 and CDR2 from the germline V gene are SGHRS and YFSETQ. The CDR3 is 14 amino acids. With 0 bases removed from V and 5 bases from J, the gap between germline ends came to 9 bases. CDR3 protein: CASSLEGLHNEQFF. CDR3 nucleotide sequence: TGCGCCAGCAGCTTGGAGGGGCTACACAATGAGCAGTTCTTC.

The J gene is TRBJ2-1, the V gene TRBV5-1; possibly TRBD2 for D (7 bases). Germline V lookup: CDR1 SGHRS, CDR2 YFSETQ. Trimming left V 3 bases short and J 10 bases short, with 20 bases between. The CDR3 extends over 15 amino acids. The CDR3 is CASSYGGGSRIEQFF. The DNA of the CDR3 is TGCGCCAGCAGCTATGGGGGGGGCTCCCGAATCGAGCAGTTCTTC.

By proportion, this clone is medium-sized (0.01 to 0.1%). The rearrangement links TRBV18 to TRBJ1-1; D not certain. V shed 9 bases and J shed 2 bases, with 7 bases lying between them. Germline-derived CDR1 and CDR2 are KGHSH and LQKENI. The CDR3 has 11 residues. This CDR3 reads CASQVNTEAFF. Written as DNA, the CDR3 is TGTGCCAGTCAAGTTAACACTGAAGCTTTCTTT.

The chain has TRBV6-1 and TRBJ2-1; D gene unclear. Per the germline V gene, CDR1 is MNHNS and CDR2 is SASEGT. Trimming pared 2 bases from V and 8 bases from J, leaving 4 bases between. The CDR3 is 11 residues long. CDR3 sequence: CASSEIYEQFF. In nucleotides, the CDR3 is TGTGCCAGCAGTGAAATTTATGAGCAGTTCTTC.

The rearrangement uses TRBV14 and TRBJ2-1; TRBD2 agrees at 12 bases. Per germline, CDR1 SGHDN and CDR2 FVKESK. The CDR3 is made up of 15 amino acids. J lost 10 bases, V lost 4 bases, and 8 bases had no gene match. DNA for the CDR3: TGTGCCAGCAGCCCTCTAGCGGGGGGGGAGTGGGAGCAGTTCTTC. As protein: CASSPLAGGEWEQFF.

This rearrangement joins TRBV6-1 to TRBJ1-5, with no clear D. The CDR3 spans 11 residues. The V and J ends lost 4 bases and 5 bases respectively, with 3 bases between them. Looked up from germline, CDR1 is MNHNS and CDR2 is SASEGT. CDR3 protein: CASSADQPQHF. CDR3 coding DNA: TGTGCCAGCAGTGCCGATCAGCCCCAGCATTTT.

This clone occurred a few times. The V and J genes are TRBV5-1 and TRBJ2-3; weak D call: TRBD2 (7 bases). The CDR3 has 16 residues. Germline assignment: CDR1 SGHRS and CDR2 YFSETQ. Trimming pared 0 bases from V and 2 bases from J, leaving 13 bases between. CDR3 sequence (DNA): TGCGCCAGCAGCTTGGAGGGGGGGGCCACCACAGATACGCAGTATTTT. Protein: CASSLEGGATTDTQYF. Supplemented by reference TRBV5-1 and TRBJ2-3, the full variable domain reads KAGVTQTPRYLIKTRGQQVTLSCSPISGHRSVSWYQQTPGQGLQFLFEYFSETQRNKGNFPGRFSGRQFSNSRSEMNVSTLELGDSALYLCASSLEGGATTDTQYFGPGTRLTVL.

Only a few counts were recorded for this clone. The gene calls are TRBV6-1 and TRBJ1-5; D is possibly TRBD1 (6 bases). Trimming left V 5 bases short and J 3 bases short, with 8 bases between. The CDR3 length is 13 residues. Germline CDR1 and CDR2: MNHNS and SASEGT. DNA of the CDR3: TGTGCCAGCAGTACAGGGAACAATCAGCCCCAGCATTTT. It yields the protein CASSTGNNQPQHF.